Sequencing of this T cell receptor beta chain was carried out in a study of T-cell reconstitution after alpha-beta-depleted transplantation in children. The trim removed 6 bases at V and 3 bases at J, leaving 8 bases unmatched. This CDR3 contains 15 residues. As to this clonotype: The antigen remains undetermined.

Unique molecular identifiers were incorporated when the TCRbeta library was constructed. TCRdb re-analysed the PCR reads in MiXCR, keeping a single row per CDR3 protein. The top ten hold just over 35% of the sample, which has around 580,000 distinct CDR3 sequences, 25% to 30% seen once. General study results and limits: Alpha-beta T cells present about two months after transplant were reported to originate from several hundred expanded graft clones. Once a year had passed after transplant, T-cell counts and diversity came mostly from newly produced T cells. There were some patients whose high TCRbeta diversity at day 60 came from surviving recipient T cells and thymic progenitors.

This chain connects TRBV12-3 or TRBV12-4 to TRBJ1-5; 7 positions match TRBD1. The sequencing here drew on PBMCs, taken before TCRalphabeta/CD19-depleted stem cell transplant. This clonotype was sampled from a boy under two years old with Wiskott-Aldrich syndrome, due to receive a stem cell transplant. The CDR3 loop reads CASRGGQRNNQPQHF. The CDR3 DNA reads TGTGCCAGCAGGGGGGGACAGAGAAACAATCAGCCCCAGCATTTT.